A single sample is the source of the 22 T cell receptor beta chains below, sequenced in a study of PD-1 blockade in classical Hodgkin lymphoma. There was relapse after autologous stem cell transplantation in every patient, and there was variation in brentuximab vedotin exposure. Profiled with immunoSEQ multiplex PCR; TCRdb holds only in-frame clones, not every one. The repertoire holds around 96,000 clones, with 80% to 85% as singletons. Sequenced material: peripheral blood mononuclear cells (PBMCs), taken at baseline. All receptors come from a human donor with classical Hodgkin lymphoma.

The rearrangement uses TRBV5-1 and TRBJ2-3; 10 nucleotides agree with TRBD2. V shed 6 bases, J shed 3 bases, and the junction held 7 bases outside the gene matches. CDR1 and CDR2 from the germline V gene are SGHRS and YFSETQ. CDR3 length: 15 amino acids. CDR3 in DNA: TGCGCCAGCAAACCGGGACTAGCGAGTACAGATACGCAGTATTTT. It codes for CASKPGLASTDTQYF.

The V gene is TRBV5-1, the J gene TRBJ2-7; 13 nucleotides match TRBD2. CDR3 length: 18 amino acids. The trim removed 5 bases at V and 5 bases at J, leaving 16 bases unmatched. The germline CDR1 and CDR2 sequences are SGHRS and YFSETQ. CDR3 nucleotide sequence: TGCGCCAGCAGGAAGGGACTAGCGGGGTCAGTGGGGTTCCACGAGCAGTACTTC. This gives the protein CASRKGLAGSVGFHEQYF.

The CDR3 DNA sequence: TGCGCCAGCAGCGAGGGACTAGCGGGAGGCGGCACAGATACGCAGTATTTT. Amino acids: CASSEGLAGGGTDTQYF. The chain combines TRBV5-1 with TRBJ2-3; 15 nucleotides match TRBD2. From germline, CDR1 is SGHRS and CDR2 YFSETQ. Trimming took 4 bases from V and 1 from J; bases not matched to a gene: 4. CDR3 size: 17 residues.

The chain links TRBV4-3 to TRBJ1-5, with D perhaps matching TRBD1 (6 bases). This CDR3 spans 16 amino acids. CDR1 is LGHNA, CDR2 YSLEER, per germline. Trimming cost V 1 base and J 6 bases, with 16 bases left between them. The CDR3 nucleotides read TGCGCCAGCAGCCAAGGGTACCAGGGGATACGTCAGCCCCAGCATTTT. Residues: CASSQGYQGIRQPQHF.

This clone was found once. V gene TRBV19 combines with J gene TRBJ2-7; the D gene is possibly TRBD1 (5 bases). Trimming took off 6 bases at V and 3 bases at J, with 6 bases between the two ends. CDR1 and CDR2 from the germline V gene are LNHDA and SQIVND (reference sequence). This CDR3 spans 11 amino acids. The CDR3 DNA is TGTGCCAGTAGGCAGGGCTACGAGCAGTACTTC. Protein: CASRQGYEQYF. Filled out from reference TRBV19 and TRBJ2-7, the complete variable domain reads DGGITQSPKYLFRKEGQNVTLSCEQNLNHDAMYWYRQDPGQGLRLIYYSQIVNDFQKGDIAEGYSVSREKKESFPLTVTSAQKNPTAFYLCASRQGYEQYFGPGTRLTVT.

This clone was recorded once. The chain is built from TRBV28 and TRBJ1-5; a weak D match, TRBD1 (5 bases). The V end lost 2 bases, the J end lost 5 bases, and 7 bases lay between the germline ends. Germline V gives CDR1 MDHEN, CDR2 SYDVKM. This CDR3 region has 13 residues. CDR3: CASSLVGDQPQHF. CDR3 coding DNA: TGTGCCAGCAGTTTAGTGGGGGATCAGCCCCAGCATTTT. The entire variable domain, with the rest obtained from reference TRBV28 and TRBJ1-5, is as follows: DVKVTQSSRYLVKRTGEKVFLECVQDMDHENMFWYRQDPGLGLRLIYFSYDVKMKEKGDIPEGYSVSREKKERFSLILESASTNQTSMYLCASSLVGDQPQHFGDGTRLSIL.

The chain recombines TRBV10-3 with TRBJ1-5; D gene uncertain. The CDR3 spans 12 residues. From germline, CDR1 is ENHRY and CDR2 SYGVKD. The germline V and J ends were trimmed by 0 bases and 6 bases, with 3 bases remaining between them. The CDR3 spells CAISESSQPQHF. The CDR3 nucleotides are TGTGCCATCAGTGAGTCCAGTCAGCCCCAGCATTTT.

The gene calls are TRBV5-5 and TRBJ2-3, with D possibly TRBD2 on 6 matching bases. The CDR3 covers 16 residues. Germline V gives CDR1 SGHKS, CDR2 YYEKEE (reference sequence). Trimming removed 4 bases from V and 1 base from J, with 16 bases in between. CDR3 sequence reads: CASSPWGGTRTDTQYF. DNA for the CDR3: TGTGCCAGCAGCCCTTGGGGCGGGACGCGCACAGATACGCAGTATTTT.

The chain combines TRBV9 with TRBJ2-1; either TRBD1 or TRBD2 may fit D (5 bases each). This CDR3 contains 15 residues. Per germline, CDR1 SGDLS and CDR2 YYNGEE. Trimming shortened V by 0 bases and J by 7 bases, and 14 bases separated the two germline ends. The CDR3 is CASSVAGQVWNEQFF. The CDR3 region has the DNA TGTGCCAGCAGCGTAGCGGGGCAGGTATGGAATGAGCAGTTCTTC.

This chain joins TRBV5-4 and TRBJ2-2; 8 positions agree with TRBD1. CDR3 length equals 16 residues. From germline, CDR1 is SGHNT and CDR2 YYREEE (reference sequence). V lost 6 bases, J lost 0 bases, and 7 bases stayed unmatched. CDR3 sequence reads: CASTIGTGANTGELFF. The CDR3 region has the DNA TGTGCCAGCACCATTGGGACAGGAGCGAACACCGGGGAGCTGTTTTTT.

CDR3 protein: CAIRRDMDTGELFF. The DNA of the CDR3 is TGTGCCATCAGACGGGACATGGACACCGGGGAGCTGTTTTTT. The chain recombines TRBV10-3 with TRBJ2-2, with a possible D match to TRBD1 (6 bases). This CDR3 is 14 amino acids long. V gave up 6 bases and J gave up 3 bases, with 11 bases separating them. Germline CDR1 is ENHRY and CDR2 is SYGVKD.

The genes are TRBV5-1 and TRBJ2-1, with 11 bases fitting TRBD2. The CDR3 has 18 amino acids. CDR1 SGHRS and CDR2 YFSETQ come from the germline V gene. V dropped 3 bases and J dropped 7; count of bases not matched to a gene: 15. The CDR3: CASSWGTSGSSWGNEQFF. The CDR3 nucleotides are TGCGCCAGCAGCTGGGGAACTAGCGGGAGCTCCTGGGGAAATGAGCAGTTCTTC.

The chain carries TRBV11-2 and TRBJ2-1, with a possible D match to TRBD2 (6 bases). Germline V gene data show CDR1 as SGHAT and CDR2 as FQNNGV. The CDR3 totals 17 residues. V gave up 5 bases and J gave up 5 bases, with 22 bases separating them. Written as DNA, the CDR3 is TGTGCCAGCAGCCCTAAAGGCGGAAGCGGAGGGCACAATGAGCAGTTCTTC. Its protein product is CASSPKGGSGGHNEQFF.

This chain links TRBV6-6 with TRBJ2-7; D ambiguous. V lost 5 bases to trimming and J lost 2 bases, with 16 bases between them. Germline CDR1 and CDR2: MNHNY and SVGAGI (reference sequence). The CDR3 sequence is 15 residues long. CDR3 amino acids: CASSTWVQAPYEQYF. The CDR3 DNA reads TGTGCCAGCAGTACTTGGGTCCAGGCTCCCTACGAGCAGTACTTC.

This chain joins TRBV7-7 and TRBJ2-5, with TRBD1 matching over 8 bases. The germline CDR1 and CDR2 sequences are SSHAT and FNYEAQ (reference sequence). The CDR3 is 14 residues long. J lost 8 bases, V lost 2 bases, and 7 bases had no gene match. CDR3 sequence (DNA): TGTGCCAGCAGCTTATCAGGGGGCAAGAACACCCAGTACTTC. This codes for CASSLSGGKNTQYF.

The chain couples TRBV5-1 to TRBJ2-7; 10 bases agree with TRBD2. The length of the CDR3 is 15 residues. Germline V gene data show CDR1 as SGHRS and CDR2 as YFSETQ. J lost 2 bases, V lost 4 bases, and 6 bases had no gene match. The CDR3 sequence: CASSQGLAATYEQYF. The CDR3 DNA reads TGCGCCAGCAGCCAAGGACTAGCGGCAACCTACGAGCAGTACTTC.

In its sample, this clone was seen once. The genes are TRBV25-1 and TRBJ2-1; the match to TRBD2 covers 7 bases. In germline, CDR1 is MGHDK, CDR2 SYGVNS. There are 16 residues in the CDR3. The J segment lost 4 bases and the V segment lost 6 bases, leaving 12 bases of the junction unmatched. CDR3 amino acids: CASRGDLAERYNEQFF. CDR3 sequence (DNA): TGTGCCAGCAGGGGGGACCTAGCGGAGCGATACAATGAGCAGTTCTTC.

The CDR3 protein is CASSSRGGQPQHF. CDR3 nucleotide sequence: TGTGCCAGCAGCTCCCGGGGAGGCCAGCCCCAGCATTTT. V and J are TRBV5-6 and TRBJ1-5; unclear D gene. From germline, CDR1 is SGHDT and CDR2 YYEEEE. This CDR3 contains 13 residues. V was shortened by 3 bases and J by 7 bases, with 11 bases between the two germline ends.

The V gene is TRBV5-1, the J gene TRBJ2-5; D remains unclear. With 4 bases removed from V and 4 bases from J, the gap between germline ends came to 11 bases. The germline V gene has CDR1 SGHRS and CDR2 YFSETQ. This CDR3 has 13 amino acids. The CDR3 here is CASSDFIGETQYF. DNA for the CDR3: TGCGCCAGCAGCGACTTTATTGGAGAGACCCAGTACTTC.

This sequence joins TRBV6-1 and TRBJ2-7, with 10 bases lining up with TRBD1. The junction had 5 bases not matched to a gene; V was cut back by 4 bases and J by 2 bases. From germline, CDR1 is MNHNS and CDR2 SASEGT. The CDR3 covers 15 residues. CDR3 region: CASSADRGRTYEQYF. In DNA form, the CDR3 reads TGTGCCAGCAGTGCGGACAGGGGGAGGACCTACGAGCAGTACTTC.

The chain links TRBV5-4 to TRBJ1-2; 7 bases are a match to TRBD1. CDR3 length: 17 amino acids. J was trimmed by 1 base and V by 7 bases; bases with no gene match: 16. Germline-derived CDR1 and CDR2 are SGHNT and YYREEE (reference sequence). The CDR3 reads CASSGPGQNIFNYGYTF. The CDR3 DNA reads TGTGCCAGCTCCGGGCCGGGACAGAATATTTTTAACTATGGCTACACCTTC.

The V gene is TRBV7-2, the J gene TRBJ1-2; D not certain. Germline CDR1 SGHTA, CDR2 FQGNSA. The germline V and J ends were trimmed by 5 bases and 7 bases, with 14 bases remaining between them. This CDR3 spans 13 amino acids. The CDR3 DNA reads TGTGCCAGCAGCCCAGATCGGGGAGGTGGCTACACCTTC. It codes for CASSPDRGGGYTF.